This T cell receptor beta chain derives from a study of cytomegalovirus exposure and HLA in healthy donors. Remarks on this clone: Its antigen is as yet unknown.

Study results and caveats: It has been reported that TCR beta sequences accurately predicted the HLA-A and HLA-B alleles of most subjects. There were several of the most significant clusters that appeared linked to common viral pathogens in a later analysis. Most TCR beta V segments were productive about 87% or about 30% of the time in an earlier analysis.

Use of 60 Vbeta and 13 Jbeta primers characterized the PCR. The protocol was immunoSEQ multiplex PCR, while the TCRdb copy is restricted to in-frame clones and leaves out a portion. The table includes about 56,000 clones, about 86% detected once. This receptor was taken from a man in his forties in good health and CMV-seronegative. Sequencing used PBMCs.

CDR3 DNA sequence: TGTGCCAGTAGTCGTAGACTAGCGGGGGGGACGGATACGCAGTATTTT. Amino acid sequence: CASSRRLAGGTDTQYF. This chain links TRBV19 with TRBJ2-3; 14 bases map to TRBD2. The germline V gene encodes CDR1 LNHDA and CDR2 SQIVND (reference sequence). CDR3 length: 16 amino acids. The ends lost 5 bases at V and 6 bases at J; junction bases unmatched: 7.